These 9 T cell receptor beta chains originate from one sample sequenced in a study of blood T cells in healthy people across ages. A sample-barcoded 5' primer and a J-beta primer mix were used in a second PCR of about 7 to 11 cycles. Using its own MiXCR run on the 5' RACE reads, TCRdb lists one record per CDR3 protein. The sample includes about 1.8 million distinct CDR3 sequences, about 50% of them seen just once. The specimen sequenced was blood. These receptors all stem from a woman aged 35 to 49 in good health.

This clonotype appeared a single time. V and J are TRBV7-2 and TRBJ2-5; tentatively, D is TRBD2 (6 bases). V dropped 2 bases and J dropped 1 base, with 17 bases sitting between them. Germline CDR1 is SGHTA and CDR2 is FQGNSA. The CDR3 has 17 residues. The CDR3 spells CASSLSGYGRPQETQYF. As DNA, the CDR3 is TGTGCCAGCAGCTTAAGTGGATATGGGAGGCCCCAAGAGACCCAGTACTTC.

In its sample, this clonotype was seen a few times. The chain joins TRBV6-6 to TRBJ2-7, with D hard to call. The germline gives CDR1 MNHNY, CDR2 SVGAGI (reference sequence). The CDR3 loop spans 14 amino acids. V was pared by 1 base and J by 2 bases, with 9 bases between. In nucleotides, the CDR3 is TGTGCCAGCAGTTACTTTCTTGAGGCCTACGAGCAGTACTTC. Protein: CASSYFLEAYEQYF.

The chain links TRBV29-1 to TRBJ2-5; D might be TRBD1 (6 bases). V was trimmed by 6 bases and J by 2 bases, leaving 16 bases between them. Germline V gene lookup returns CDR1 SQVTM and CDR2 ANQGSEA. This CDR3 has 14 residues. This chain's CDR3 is CSVRSGTQQETQYF. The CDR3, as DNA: TGCAGCGTGCGATCAGGGACACAACAAGAGACCCAGTACTTC.

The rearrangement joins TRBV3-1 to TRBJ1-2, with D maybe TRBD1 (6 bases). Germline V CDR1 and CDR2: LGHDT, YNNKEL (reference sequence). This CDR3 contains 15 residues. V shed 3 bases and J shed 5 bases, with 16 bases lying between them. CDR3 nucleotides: TGTGCCAGCAGCCAGAGGGGGGGCGCCCAATATGGCTACACCTTC. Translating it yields CASSQRGGAQYGYTF.

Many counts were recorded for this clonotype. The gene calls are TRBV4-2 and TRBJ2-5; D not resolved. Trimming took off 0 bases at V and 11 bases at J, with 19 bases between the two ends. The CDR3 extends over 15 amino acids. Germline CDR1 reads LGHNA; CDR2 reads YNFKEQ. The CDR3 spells CASSQDSAASYLQYF. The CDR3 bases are TGTGCCAGCAGCCAAGATTCGGCAGCGAGCTACCTTCAGTACTTC.

In nucleotides, the CDR3 is TGTGCCAGCAGCGCTCTTGGACATCCTAACAATGAGCAGTTCTTC. This encodes CASSALGHPNNEQFF. The rearrangement uses TRBV9 and TRBJ2-1; the D gene is possibly TRBD1 (5 bases). CDR1 is SGDLS and CDR2 is YYNGEE in the germline V gene. Trimming stripped 3 bases from V and 5 bases from J, with 15 bases between. This CDR3 comprises 15 residues.

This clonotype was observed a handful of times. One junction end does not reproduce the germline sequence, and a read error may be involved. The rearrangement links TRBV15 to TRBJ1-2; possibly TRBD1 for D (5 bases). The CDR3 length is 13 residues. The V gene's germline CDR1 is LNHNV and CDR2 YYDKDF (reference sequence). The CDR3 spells CATSSDRNYGCTF. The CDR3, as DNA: TGTGCCACCAGCTCCGACAGAAACTATGGCTGCACCTTC.

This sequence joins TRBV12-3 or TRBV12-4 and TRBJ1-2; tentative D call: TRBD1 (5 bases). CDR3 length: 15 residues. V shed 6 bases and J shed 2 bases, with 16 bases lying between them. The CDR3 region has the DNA TGTGCCAGCAGCCTACAATTGGGGGGGAACTATGGCTACACCTTC. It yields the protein CASSLQLGGNYGYTF.

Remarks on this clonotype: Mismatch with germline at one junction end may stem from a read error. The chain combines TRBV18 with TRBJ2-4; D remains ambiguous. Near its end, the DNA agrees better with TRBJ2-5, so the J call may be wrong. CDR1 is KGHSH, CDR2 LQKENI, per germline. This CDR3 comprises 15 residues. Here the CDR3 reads CASSPPNESQGTQYF. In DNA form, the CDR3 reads TGTGCCAGCTCACCACCAAATGAAAGCCAAGGGACCCAGTACTTC.